The entry below gives a single TCR beta chain sequence along with its context. No antigen is known for it. This table comes from immunoSEQ multiplex PCR, and its TCRdb copy is limited to in-frame clones, with some not included. The table lists 60,000 to 70,000 clones, around 92% of them singletons, with approximately 5.3% in the top ten. This entry comes from a study of cytomegalovirus exposure and HLA in healthy donors. Study-wide context: It was reported in a later analysis that the same platform had been used for the 120 validation repertoires as for the approximately 700 first-cohort repertoires. The study's findings and limits: Generally TCR sequences proved uncommon, though certain public TCRs appeared in numerous donors. Cytomegalovirus association was assigned to approximately 160 TCR beta chains.

The donors were in the roughly 110-subject validation cohort; that cohort was separate from the roughly 700-subject first cohort. This CDR3 spans 14 amino acids. Trimming took 0 bases from V and 6 from J; bases not matched to a gene: 6. Germline V gives CDR1 SGHRS, CDR2 YFSETQ. The genes are TRBV5-1 and TRBJ2-7; 7 positions agree with TRBD2. The TCR was taken from a man younger than 35 in good health and CMV-seropositive. Input material: PBMCs. The CDR3 nucleotides are TGCGCCAGCAGCTTGGCCGGGACTAAAGGCGAGCAGTACTTC. Its protein is CASSLAGTKGEQYF.